This T cell receptor beta chain emerged from a study of blood T cell repertoires in COVID-19. Study-wide context: Italy, Spain and the United States were the sources of the convalescent and acute COVID-19 samples. From T cells, B-cell-depleted T cells, or PBMCs came the material, which was cDNA or gDNA.

Trimming took 1 base from V and 4 from J; bases not matched to a gene: 3. The CDR3 contains 15 residues. Germline V lookup: CDR1 SGHTA, CDR2 FQGNSA. Assay used: immunoSEQ multiplex PCR; TCRdb lists only in-frame clones, some missing. The table includes a few hundred thousand clones, roughly 83% detected once. The sequencing sample was made of peripheral blood. The TCR was taken from a woman in her 50s with acute or convalescent COVID-19. This chain connects TRBV7-2 to TRBJ1-2; 10 bases are a match to TRBD1. The CDR3 protein is CASSLGRTGGYGYTF. CDR3 nucleotide sequence: TGTGCCAGCAGCTTAGGGAGGACAGGGGGCTATGGCTACACCTTC. Looking up the rest from reference TRBV7-2 and TRBJ1-2 gives the full variable domain: GAGVSQSPSNKVTEKGKDVELRCDPISGHTALYWYRQSLGQGLEFLIYFQGNSAPDKSGLPSDRFSAERTGGSVSTLTIQRTQQEDSAVYLCASSLGRTGGYGYTFGSGTRLTVV.